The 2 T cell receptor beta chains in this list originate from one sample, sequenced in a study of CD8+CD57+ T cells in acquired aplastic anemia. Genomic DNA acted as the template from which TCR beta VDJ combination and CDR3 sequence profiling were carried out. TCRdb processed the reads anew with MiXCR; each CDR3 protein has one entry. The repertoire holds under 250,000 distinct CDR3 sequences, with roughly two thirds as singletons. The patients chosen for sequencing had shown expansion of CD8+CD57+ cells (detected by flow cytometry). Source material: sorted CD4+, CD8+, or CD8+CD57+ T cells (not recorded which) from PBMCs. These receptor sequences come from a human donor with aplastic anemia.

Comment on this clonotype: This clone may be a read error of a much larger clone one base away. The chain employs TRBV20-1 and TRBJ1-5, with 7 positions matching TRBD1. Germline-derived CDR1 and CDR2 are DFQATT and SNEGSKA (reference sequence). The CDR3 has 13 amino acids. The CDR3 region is CSARQGGDQPLHF. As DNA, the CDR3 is TGCAGTGCTAGGCAAGGGGGCGATCAGCCCCTGCATTTT.

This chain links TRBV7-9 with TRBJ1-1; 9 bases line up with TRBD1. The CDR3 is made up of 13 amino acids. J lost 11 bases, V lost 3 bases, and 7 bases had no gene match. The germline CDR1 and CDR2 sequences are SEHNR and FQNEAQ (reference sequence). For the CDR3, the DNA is TGTGCCAGCAGCTTCTCATGGGACAGGGTGGCTTTCTTT. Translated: CASSFSWDRVAFF.